The entry below gives a single T cell receptor (beta chain) sequence along with its context. Its matching antigen is unknown. Data came from immunoSEQ multiplex PCR; TCRdb stores just in-frame clones and leaves some out. The table records more than 250,000 clones, 90% of them present only once. The data originate from a study of cytomegalovirus exposure and HLA in healthy donors. This CDR3 is 12 amino acids long. V shed 4 bases and J shed 5 bases, with 8 bases lying between them. Germline V CDR1 and CDR2: MDHEN, SYDVKM. Findings of the study overall: A later analysis found first-cohort TCR clusters tended to co-occur in the 120 validation repertoires. Researchers counted roughly 150 TCR beta chains as cytomegalovirus-associated.

Sequencing was done on a sample of PBMCs. The chain links TRBV28 to TRBJ1-2, with D unresolved. The sequence came from a woman in her twenties or thirties in good health and CMV-seronegative. CDR3 protein: CASSSSLYGYTF. The DNA of the CDR3 is TGTGCCAGCAGTTCGAGTCTGTATGGCTACACCTTC.